The 8 T cell receptor beta chains below all came from one sample that was sequenced in a study of early T cells in non-severe SARS-CoV-2 infection. From the 5' RACE reads, TCRdb called clonotypes with MiXCR, one entry per CDR3 protein. The sample yields 100,000 to 150,000 distinct CDR3 sequences, about 16% seen once. Sequenced sample: whole blood. These receptors originate from an adult who was a healthcare worker with PCR-confirmed SARS-CoV-2 infection or an uninfected control (not recorded which).

This clonotype has ten or more counts. The chain carries TRBV18 and TRBJ2-5; no reliable D call. V was shortened by 1 base and J by 5 bases, with 8 bases between the two germline ends. The germline CDR1 and CDR2 sequences are KGHSH and LQKENI. The CDR3 is 13 amino acids. The DNA of the CDR3 is TGTGCCAGCTCACCACGCCATGGGGAGACCCAGTACTTC. This encodes CASSPRHGETQYF.

This clonotype was detected ten times or more. The chain couples TRBV12-3 or TRBV12-4 to TRBJ2-3, with TRBD1 matching 7 bases. The CDR3 is 15 amino acids. The junction had 7 bases not matched to a gene; V was cut back by 4 bases and J by 3 bases. The CDR3 loop is CASSSQQGSTDTQYF. In DNA, the CDR3 is TGTGCCAGCAGTTCTCAACAGGGGTCAACAGATACGCAGTATTTT.

This clonotype was picked up many times. This chain joins TRBV15 and TRBJ2-3; tentative D call: TRBD2 (5 bases). The CDR3 sequence is 14 residues long. Trimming shortened V by 3 bases and J by 4 bases, and 11 bases separated the two germline ends. CDR1 and CDR2 from the germline V gene are LNHNV and YYDKDF (reference sequence). In DNA, the CDR3 is TGTGCCACCAGCAGCGGAACTAGTGCAGATACGCAGTATTTT. Translation: CATSSGTSADTQYF.

The V call is TRBV4-2, the J call TRBJ2-1, with D tentatively TRBD2 (6 bases). Deletions cut 0 bases from V and 5 bases from J, with 8 bases between. Per the germline V gene, CDR1 is LGHNA and CDR2 is YNFKEQ. The CDR3 is 14 amino acids. CDR3 amino acids: CASSQDGGDNEQFF. The CDR3, as DNA: TGTGCCAGCAGCCAAGATGGCGGGGACAATGAGCAGTTCTTC.

The rearrangement uses TRBV20-1 and TRBJ1-6; D perhaps matches TRBD1 (6 bases). V lost 8 bases and J 7 bases, leaving 18 bases between the germline ends. Germline CDR1 reads DFQATT; CDR2 reads SNEGSKA (reference sequence). CDR3 length: 14 amino acids. CDR3 nucleotide sequence: TGCAGTCCTCCTCCCGACAGGAAAAATTCACCCCTCCACTTT. Translated: CSPPPDRKNSPLHF.

The chain employs TRBV6-1 and TRBJ2-1; 10 positions match TRBD2. The CDR3 extends over 16 amino acids. Germline-derived CDR1 and CDR2 are MNHNS and SASEGT. Germline trimming cut 2 bases from V and 4 bases from J; bases unmatched to any gene: 5. The CDR3 region has the DNA TGTGCCAGCAGTGAAAGCCTAGCGGGGGCATACAATGAGCAGTTCTTC. It encodes CASSESLAGAYNEQFF.

The gene calls are TRBV7-9 and TRBJ1-4, with 11 bases that match TRBD1. Germline CDR1 is SEHNR and CDR2 is FQNEAQ (reference sequence). This CDR3 spans 15 amino acids. V trimming: 5 bases; J trimming: 8 bases; junction bases outside the gene matches: 7. The chain's CDR3 is CASSTGQGVGEKLFF. CDR3 DNA: TGTGCCAGCAGCACGGGACAGGGGGTTGGCGAAAAACTGTTTTTT.

V and J are TRBV29-1 and TRBJ2-7, with a tentative D call TRBD2 (5 bases). CDR3 length: 12 residues. V was clipped by 6 bases and J by 3 bases, with 12 bases between them. The germline gives CDR1 SQVTM, CDR2 ANQGSEA. CDR3 DNA: TGCAGCGTGGCGGACTGGAACTACGAGCAGTACTTC. Its protein product is CSVADWNYEQYF.